A single sample is the source of the 22 T cell receptor beta chains below, sequenced in a study of blood T cell repertoires in COVID-19. Data came from immunoSEQ multiplex PCR; TCRdb stores just in-frame clones and leaves some out. The data show under 70,000 clones, around 90% seen once. The sequenced sample consisted of peripheral blood. The receptor source for this set is an elderly man with acute or convalescent COVID-19.

The rearrangement uses TRBV2 and TRBJ2-7; the match to TRBD1 covers 9 bases. The germline V gene encodes CDR1 SNHLY and CDR2 FYNNEI. V lost 2 bases, J lost 3 bases, and 5 bases stayed unmatched. There are 15 residues in the CDR3. Written as DNA, the CDR3 is TGTGCCAGCAGTGAATCCCCGGGACAGGGCTACGAGCAGTACTTC. This encodes CASSESPGQGYEQYF.

This rearrangement joins TRBV4-2 to TRBJ2-1; 9 nucleotides match TRBD1. Germline V lookup: CDR1 LGHNA, CDR2 YNFKEQ. The J segment lost 9 bases and the V segment lost 4 bases, leaving 10 bases of the junction unmatched. The CDR3 spans 15 residues. CDR3 nucleotides: TGTGCCAGCAGCCGGGAGGACAGGGGCCCGGGTGAGCAGTTCTTC. This sequence encodes CASSREDRGPGEQFF.

The chain is built from TRBV7-2 and TRBJ1-6, with 7 positions matching TRBD1. Germline loops: CDR1 SGHTA, CDR2 FQGNSA. V lost 1 base, J lost 7 bases, and 4 bases stayed unmatched. This CDR3 has 15 amino acids. The CDR3 nucleotides read TGTGCCAGCAGCTTAGAGGGACAGTTAAATTCACCCCTCCACTTT. Amino acid sequence: CASSLEGQLNSPLHF.

The chain employs TRBV28 and TRBJ2-1; possible D gene TRBD1, 6 bases. From germline, CDR1 is MDHEN and CDR2 SYDVKM. Trimming removed 4 bases from V and 5 bases from J, with 24 bases in between. The length of the CDR3 is 18 residues. CDR3 amino acids: CASSSVTGTRALHNEQFF. The DNA for the CDR3 is TGTGCCAGCAGTTCAGTAACTGGGACACGGGCATTGCACAATGAGCAGTTCTTC.

V gene TRBV6-5 combines with J gene TRBJ2-3, with TRBD2 matching over 8 bases. The J segment lost 1 base and the V segment lost 5 bases, leaving 2 bases of the junction unmatched. Germline V lookup: CDR1 MNHEY, CDR2 SVGAGI. The CDR3 spans 14 residues. The CDR3 DNA follows: TGTGCCAGCAGTCGGACTAGCCGCACAGATACGCAGTATTTT. Its translation is CASSRTSRTDTQYF.

The CDR3 coding sequence is TGTGCCAGCTCACCCCTTGGACAGGCCCCCTACAATGAGCAGTTCTTC. Translation gives CASSPLGQAPYNEQFF. The V call is TRBV18, the J call TRBJ2-1, with TRBD1 matching 7 bases. Germline loops: CDR1 KGHSH, CDR2 LQKENI. The junction had 7 bases not matched to a gene; V was cut back by 3 bases and J by 2 bases. This CDR3 has 16 residues.

This sequence joins TRBV11-2 and TRBJ2-2, with 7 positions matching TRBD1. Trimming took 5 bases from V and 3 from J; bases not matched to a gene: 6. Germline CDR1 reads SGHAT; CDR2 reads FQNNGV. The CDR3 length is 15 residues. The CDR3: CASSGRDRYTGELFF. The DNA of the CDR3 is TGTGCCAGCAGCGGAAGGGACAGATACACCGGGGAGCTGTTTTTT.

This clone has just one count. V gene TRBV6-5 combines with J gene TRBJ1-6; D is ambiguous. Trimming pared 2 bases from V and 10 bases from J, leaving 9 bases between. CDR3 length: 13 residues. The germline V gene has CDR1 MNHEY and CDR2 SVGAGI. The CDR3 protein is CASSYGSGSPLHF. For the CDR3, the DNA is TGTGCCAGCAGTTACGGGAGTGGCTCACCCCTCCACTTT.

The genes are TRBV10-3 and TRBJ1-6; D gene ambiguous. The V gene's germline CDR1 is ENHRY and CDR2 SYGVKD. The CDR3 runs 16 residues. V was cut by 3 bases and J by 5 bases, with 14 bases left in between. The CDR3 sequence is CAISEFRSSDNSPLHF. Written as DNA, the CDR3 is TGTGCCATCAGTGAATTCCGGTCGAGCGATAATTCACCCCTCCACTTT.

V usage is TRBV29-1 and J usage is TRBJ2-1; D may correspond to TRBD1 or TRBD2 (5 bases each). V was pared by 7 bases and J by 8 bases, with 18 bases between. The V gene's germline CDR1 is SQVTM and CDR2 ANQGSEA. The CDR3 consists of 13 residues. For the CDR3, the DNA is TGCAGCGCCGGCGGGCACCCCAGGGATGAGCAGTTCTTC. Amino acids: CSAGGHPRDEQFF.

The chain joins TRBV5-4 to TRBJ2-2; maybe TRBD2 (5 bases). This CDR3 region has 16 residues. Deletions cut 0 bases from V and 5 bases from J, with 14 bases between. CDR1 is SGHNT and CDR2 is YYREEE in the germline V gene (reference sequence). This chain's CDR3 is CASSLAATWETGELFF. CDR3 in DNA: TGTGCCAGCAGCTTGGCCGCGACTTGGGAGACCGGGGAGCTGTTTTTT.

This clone was observed a single time. The V and J genes are TRBV5-8 and TRBJ1-3, with 7 bases identical to TRBD1. The ends lost 4 bases at V and 4 bases at J; junction bases unmatched: 11. CDR1 SGHTS and CDR2 YDEGEE come from the germline V gene. The CDR3 length is 16 residues. CDR3 in DNA: TGTGCCAGCAGCATCTACCCGGGACAGCTGGGAAACACCATATATTTT. Protein product: CASSIYPGQLGNTIYF.

V is TRBV3-1 (or the pseudogene TRBV3-2) and J is TRBJ2-3; 10 nucleotides match TRBD2. This CDR3 has 17 residues. V trimming: 1 base; J trimming: 5 bases; junction bases outside the gene matches: 9. CDR1 and CDR2 (germline): LGHDT, YNNKEL (reference sequence). The CDR3 coding sequence is TGTGCCAGCAGCCAAGGACTAGCGGGCCCGGCGGTAGATACGCAGTATTTT. It translates to CASSQGLAGPAVDTQYF.

The CDR3 nucleotides read TGTGCCAGCAGCTTGGGCTCTCTGGAGACCCAGTACTTC. Protein: CASSLGSLETQYF. This chain joins TRBV7-3 and TRBJ2-5; unclear D gene. CDR1 SGHTA and CDR2 FQGTGA come from the germline V gene. Deletions cut 3 bases from V and 5 bases from J, with 10 bases between. This CDR3 region has 13 residues.

This chain joins TRBV5-1 and TRBJ2-1; 9 bases align to TRBD1. CDR1 is SGHRS, CDR2 YFSETQ, per germline. The CDR3 spans 16 residues. V was pared by 1 base and J by 6 bases, with 8 bases of the junction left unmatched. DNA for the CDR3: TGCGCCAGCAGCTTGCTCCCGGGACAGGGTGCCAATGAGCAGTTCTTC. Translation gives CASSLLPGQGANEQFF.

This chain connects TRBV18 to TRBJ1-4, with 7 bases lining up with TRBD1. Germline-derived CDR1 and CDR2 are KGHSH and LQKENI. The CDR3 is 14 amino acids. Trimming took 3 bases from V and 5 from J; bases not matched to a gene: 3. This chain's CDR3 is CASSPGQRNEKLFF. Written as DNA, the CDR3 is TGTGCCAGCTCACCGGGACAGAGAAATGAAAAACTGTTTTTT. Drawing the rest from reference TRBV18 and TRBJ1-4, the complete variable domain is NAGVMQNPRHLVRRRGQEARLRCSPMKGHSHVYWYRQLPEEGLKFMVYLQKENIIDESGMPKERFSAEFPKEGPSILRIQQVVRGDSAAYFCASSPGQRNEKLFFGSGTQLSVL.

V usage is TRBV7-9 and J usage is TRBJ1-5; no clear D gene. Looked up from germline, CDR1 is SEHNR and CDR2 is FQNEAQ (reference sequence). The V end was cut by 2 bases, the J end by 5 bases, with 10 bases between. The CDR3 totals 14 residues. In DNA, the CDR3 is TGTGCCAGCAGCTTATCTTGGAGGGATCAGCCCCAGCATTTT. It encodes CASSLSWRDQPQHF.

Only one count was recorded for this clone. The rearrangement joins TRBV5-4 to TRBJ1-2, with a weak D call TRBD1 (6 bases). V gave up 1 base and J gave up 5 bases, with 9 bases separating them. In germline, CDR1 is SGHNT, CDR2 YYREEE (reference sequence). The CDR3 contains 13 residues. CDR3: CASSLSGAYGYTF. The CDR3, as DNA: TGTGCCAGCAGCTTGTCAGGGGCGTATGGCTACACCTTC.

The gene calls are TRBV5-1 and TRBJ2-6; D is perhaps TRBD1 (5 bases). Germline CDR1 and CDR2: SGHRS and YFSETQ. The CDR3 has 20 amino acids. The V end lost 4 bases, the J end lost 2 bases, and 25 bases lay between the germline ends. The CDR3 DNA is TGCGCCAGCAGCCCTGTAAGCCAAACAGGACGCCTCACTGGGGCCAACGTCCTGACTTTC. Its protein product is CASSPVSQTGRLTGANVLTF.

This clone was seen a few times. The sample carries other DNA sequences with the same CDR3. The chain employs TRBV5-1 and TRBJ2-7, with a possible D match to TRBD1 (5 bases). Germline V lookup: CDR1 SGHRS, CDR2 YFSETQ. V lost 4 bases and J 7 bases, leaving 9 bases between the germline ends. CDR3 size: 11 residues. The CDR3 spells CASSTGQEQYF. The CDR3 DNA reads as TGCGCCAGCAGCACCGGACAAGAGCAGTACTTC.

The chain has TRBV14 and TRBJ1-1, with D possibly matching TRBD1 (5 bases). V was pared by 4 bases and J by 1 base, with 10 bases between. The CDR3 length is 14 residues. Germline CDR1 and CDR2: SGHDN and FVKESK. The CDR3 region has the DNA TGTGCCAGCAGCCTCAGGGCCGGGAACACTGAAGCTTTCTTT. Translation gives CASSLRAGNTEAFF. Full variable domain (rest looked up from reference TRBV14 and TRBJ1-1): EAGVTQFPSHSVIEKGQTVTLRCDPISGHDNLYWYRRVMGKEIKFLLHFVKESKQDESGMPNNRFLAERTGGTYSTLKVQPAELEDSGVYFCASSLRAGNTEAFFGQGTRLTVV.

This chain's CDR3 is CASGGSGTLDEQFF. CDR3 sequence (DNA): TGTGCCAGTGGGGGTAGCGGTACCCTTGATGAGCAGTTCTTC. The chain has TRBV7-9 and TRBJ2-1; D is perhaps TRBD2 (6 bases). Germline V CDR1 and CDR2: SEHNR, FQNEAQ (reference sequence). The V and J ends lost 9 bases and 8 bases respectively, with 20 bases between them. The CDR3 loop spans 14 amino acids.